A single sample is the source of the 21 T cell receptor beta chains below, sequenced in a study of T cell responses to AZD1222 COVID-19 vaccine. Sequenced by immunoSEQ multiplex PCR; TCRdb stores in-frame clones only, minus some. Of about 150,000 clones in the sample, 70% to 90% were seen once. Here the sequenced sample was peripheral blood, taken after recovery from COVID-19. These receptors were collected from an adult who had recovered from COVID-19.

The CDR3 protein is CASSATAQATRSGNTIYF. For the CDR3, the DNA is TGTGCCAGCAGCGCCACGGCGCAGGCTACCCGCTCTGGAAACACCATATATTTT. This chain links TRBV3-1 (or the pseudogene TRBV3-2) with TRBJ1-3; D remains ambiguous. Deletions cut 5 bases from V and 0 bases from J, with 20 bases between. Germline lookup yields CDR1 LGHDT and CDR2 YNNKEL (reference sequence). The CDR3 totals 18 residues.

The chain joins TRBV19 to TRBJ1-4, with no clear D. There are 14 residues in the CDR3. The germline V gene has CDR1 LNHDA and CDR2 SQIVND (reference sequence). Trimming took off 5 bases at V and 2 bases at J, with 9 bases between the two ends. The CDR3 reads CASSVGITNEKLFF. The CDR3 bases are TGTGCCAGTAGTGTCGGAATTACTAATGAAAAACTGTTTTTT.

The V and J genes are TRBV5-4 and TRBJ1-1; D remains unclear. Germline loops: CDR1 SGHNT, CDR2 YYREEE (reference sequence). Trimming took 2 bases from V and 3 from J, leaving 8 bases between them. The CDR3 sequence is 13 residues long. The CDR3 loop reads CASSFGPDTEAFF. CDR3 coding DNA: TGTGCCAGCAGCTTCGGGCCGGACACTGAAGCTTTCTTT.

In its sample, this clone ranks as large. Other nucleotide sequences from this sample produce the same CDR3. The chain uses TRBV27 and TRBJ1-6; a weak D match, TRBD1 (5 bases). CDR1 and CDR2 from the germline V gene are MNHEY and SMNVEV (reference sequence). The length of the CDR3 is 15 residues. Trimming took off 3 bases at V and 5 bases at J, with 11 bases between the two ends. This CDR3 is CASSLGPANNSPLHF. Here the CDR3 DNA reads TGTGCCAGCAGTTTGGGGCCGGCTAATAATTCACCCCTCCACTTT.

The chain combines TRBV7-2 with TRBJ1-1, with TRBD1 as a possible D gene (5 bases). In germline, CDR1 is SGHTA, CDR2 FQGNSA. V lost 1 base, J lost 5 bases, and 14 bases lay in between. The CDR3 has 15 residues. The DNA of the CDR3 is TGTGCCAGCAGCTTAGGAACGGGTGAGGGGACTGAAGCTTTCTTT. It translates to CASSLGTGEGTEAFF.

CDR3 protein: CASSTRGDPGETQYF. The CDR3 bases are TGTGCCAGCTCCACCCGAGGGGACCCGGGAGAGACCCAGTACTTC. The genes are TRBV27 and TRBJ2-5; the D gene could be TRBD1 or TRBD2 (5 bases each). Per the germline V gene, CDR1 is MNHEY and CDR2 is SMNVEV (reference sequence). V lost 8 bases and J lost 4, with 20 bases in between. The CDR3 spans 15 residues.

The chain is built from TRBV6-5 and TRBJ1-4; weak D call: TRBD1 (5 bases). V gave up 6 bases and J gave up 5 bases, with 13 bases separating them. CDR3 length equals 14 residues. From germline, CDR1 is MNHEY and CDR2 SVGAGI. CDR3 in DNA: TGTGCCAGCAGCTACGGGTGGGGGAATGAAAAACTGTTTTTT. Amino acids: CASSYGWGNEKLFF.

The rearrangement joins TRBV5-4 to TRBJ1-1, with D tentatively TRBD1 (6 bases). V was pared by 4 bases and J by 2 bases, with 15 bases between. The CDR3 has 15 residues. Germline V gene data show CDR1 as SGHNT and CDR2 as YYREEE (reference sequence). CDR3 amino acids: CASSVPRGINTEAFF. The CDR3 nucleotides are TGTGCCAGCAGCGTCCCCAGGGGAATTAACACTGAAGCTTTCTTT.

This rearrangement joins TRBV5-1 to TRBJ2-6, with D perhaps TRBD1 (6 bases). Trimming shortened V by 0 bases and J by 0 bases, and 13 bases separated the two germline ends. The CDR3 covers 18 residues. The germline gives CDR1 SGHRS, CDR2 YFSETQ. In DNA, the CDR3 is TGCGCCAGCAGCTTGGTTCCGGGACACCCCTCTGGGGCCAACGTCCTGACTTTC. Its translation: CASSLVPGHPSGANVLTF.

The CDR3 sequence is CASRRTATDTQYF. CDR3 nucleotides: TGTGCCAGCAGGAGGACAGCCACAGATACGCAGTATTTT. This chain links TRBV2 with TRBJ2-3; possibly TRBD1 for D (6 bases). Germline V gene data show CDR1 as SNHLY and CDR2 as FYNNEI. The V and J ends lost 6 bases and 2 bases respectively, with 9 bases between them. There are 13 residues in the CDR3.

Here the CDR3 DNA reads TGTGCCAGCAGTGGCGGCGGGGGGGCAGTTGAGCAGTTCTTC. Residues: CASSGGGGAVEQFF. The chain uses TRBV2 and TRBJ2-1, with 9 bases matching TRBD2. The V and J ends lost 4 bases and 9 bases, in that order; junction bases with no gene match: 7. This CDR3 spans 14 amino acids. In germline, CDR1 is SNHLY, CDR2 FYNNEI.

V usage is TRBV3-1 (or the pseudogene TRBV3-2) and J usage is TRBJ2-7, with a tentative D call TRBD2 (6 bases). Trimming stripped 0 bases from V and 5 bases from J, with 11 bases between. Germline V CDR1 and CDR2: LGHDT, YNNKEL (reference sequence). The CDR3 is 14 amino acids. The CDR3 sequence: CASSQDGRIHEQYF. CDR3 coding DNA: TGTGCCAGCAGCCAAGACGGGAGAATCCACGAGCAGTACTTC.

The V gene is TRBV5-1, the J gene TRBJ1-1, with a weak D call TRBD1 (5 bases). This CDR3 has 16 residues. V lost 5 bases and J 0 bases, leaving 17 bases between the germline ends. The V gene's germline CDR1 is SGHRS and CDR2 YFSETQ. For the CDR3, the DNA is TGCGCCAGCAGAATGCATACAGGTGACATGAACACTGAAGCTTTCTTT. It encodes CASRMHTGDMNTEAFF.

This chain uses TRBV9 with TRBJ2-7, with D perhaps matching TRBD2 (5 bases). The germline gives CDR1 SGDLS, CDR2 YYNGEE. The CDR3 totals 14 residues. The V and J ends lost 4 bases and 5 bases respectively, with 16 bases between them. This chain's CDR3 is CASSTLIGGDEQYF. DNA of the CDR3: TGTGCCAGCAGCACCCTCATCGGAGGAGACGAGCAGTACTTC.

The chain combines TRBV9 with TRBJ2-2; 8 nucleotides line up with TRBD2. V lost 4 bases to trimming and J lost 4 bases; unmatched junction nucleotides: 9. The CDR3 spans 16 residues. CDR1 is SGDLS and CDR2 is YYNGEE in the germline V gene. This chain's CDR3 is CASSSSGGPSTGELFF. The CDR3, as DNA: TGTGCCAGCAGCTCCTCGGGGGGGCCTAGCACCGGGGAGCTGTTTTTT.

In this sample, this clone turned up once. V usage is TRBV7-3 and J usage is TRBJ2-7; no reliable D call. The germline V and J ends were trimmed by 5 bases and 3 bases, with 17 bases remaining between them. The germline gives CDR1 SGHTA, CDR2 FQGTGA. The CDR3 sequence is 15 residues long. The CDR3 protein is CASSLNHGYIYEQYF. CDR3 in DNA: TGTGCCAGCAGCCTAAACCACGGATACATCTACGAGCAGTACTTC.

The sample holds one count of this clone. The chain employs TRBV4-1 and TRBJ2-2; D is possibly TRBD2 (7 bases). CDR3 length equals 16 residues. The V and J ends lost 4 bases and 2 bases respectively, with 14 bases between them. Germline V gives CDR1 MGHRA, CDR2 YSYEKL. DNA for the CDR3: TGCGCCAGCAGCCCGAGGGGGGGAGGTAACACCGGGGAGCTGTTTTTT. It encodes CASSPRGGGNTGELFF.

The chain employs TRBV27 and TRBJ2-1; 10 nucleotides agree with TRBD2. CDR1 is MNHEY, CDR2 SMNVEV, per germline (reference sequence). CDR3 length equals 13 residues. The ends lost 10 bases at V and 5 bases at J; junction bases unmatched: 5. As DNA, the CDR3 is TGTGCCACTATGGGACTAGCGAACAATGAGCAGTTCTTC. Amino acid sequence: CATMGLANNEQFF.

V and J are TRBV7-9 and TRBJ2-5; TRBD1 agrees at 10 bases. V lost 5 bases and J lost 4; bases outside the gene matches: 4. This CDR3 contains 14 residues. CDR1 and CDR2 (germline): SEHNR, FQNEAQ (reference sequence). In DNA form, the CDR3 reads TGTGCCAGCAGCATAGGACAGGGGGTAGAGACCCAGTACTTC. It yields the protein CASSIGQGVETQYF.

This clone is a singleton in its sample. This sequence joins TRBV14 and TRBJ1-4; tentative D call: TRBD1 (5 bases). The germline V gene encodes CDR1 SGHDN and CDR2 FVKESK. CDR3 size: 14 residues. V dropped 3 bases and J dropped 5 bases, with 10 bases sitting between them. The CDR3 nucleotides read TGTGCCAGCAGCCACCAGGGTTACAATGAAAAACTGTTTTTT. Residues: CASSHQGYNEKLFF.

This sequence joins TRBV5-4 and TRBJ2-1; 7 nucleotides line up with TRBD2. The CDR3 totals 15 residues. Per the germline V gene, CDR1 is SGHNT and CDR2 is YYREEE (reference sequence). V was pared by 5 bases and J by 1 base, with 6 bases of the junction left unmatched. CDR3 DNA sequence: TGTGCCAGCAGACTGGGGGGGGGTTCCTACAATGAGCAGTTCTTC. Translating it yields CASRLGGGSYNEQFF.